The rows below give T cell receptor beta chains drawn from one sample of a study of lymphopenia after photon versus proton radiotherapy. Using immunoSEQ multiplex PCR, the repertoire was profiled, and TCRdb retains in-frame clones only, with some absent. Counted here are about 39,000 clones, around nine tenths occurring once; the ten biggest clones make up nearly 15%. The source material was peripheral blood, sampled from a patient treated with photon-based radiotherapy. The receptors shown here come from a man aged 55-75 years with cholangiocarcinoma. Each CDR3 is given with its conserved first and last residue. Each record gives: CDR3 DNA, CDR3 protein, V gene, clone size, D gene, J gene. The D gene is left open where the match is weak. Expanded clones get a size class; other rows say once, few or many, or leave the size out.

DNA: TGTGCCAGCAGTGAACAGGGGCAAATGGGCCAGCCCCAGCATTTT; CDR3: CASSEQGQMGQPQHF; V: TRBV27; size: -; D: TRBD1; J: TRBJ1-5
DNA: TGTGCCAGCAGACCCGACAGGGTCCAAGAGACCCAGTACTTC; CDR3: CASRPDRVQETQYF; V: TRBV7-2; size: -; D: TRBD1; J: TRBJ2-5
DNA: TGCGCCAGCAGCCCTGGGGGGGGAGACACCGGGGAGCTGTTTTTT; CDR3: CASSPGGGDTGELFF; V: TRBV10-2; size: -; D: TRBD2; J: TRBJ2-2
DNA: TGTGCCAGCAGTCCTCCTCTAGCGGGGGCGCGCACAGATACGCAGTATTTT; CDR3: CASSPPLAGARTDTQYF; V: TRBV28; size: -; D: TRBD2; J: TRBJ2-3
DNA: TGTGCCAGTGGGACAGGGGCCCCCTTCACAGATACGCAGTATTTT; CDR3: CASGTGAPFTDTQYF; V: TRBV19; size: -; D: TRBD1; J: TRBJ2-3
DNA: TGCGCCAGCAGCAACATACAGAACACTGAAGCTTTCTTT; CDR3: CASSNIQNTEAFF; V: TRBV5-1; size: -; D: -; J: TRBJ1-1
DNA: TGTGCCAGCAGCGAAAACAACAGGGAGAGTGGGGAGACCCAGTACTTC; CDR3: CASSENNRESGETQYF; V: TRBV5-4; size: -; D: -; J: TRBJ2-5
DNA: TGTGCCAGCAGCTTGTGGGGGAACACTGAAGCTTTCTTT; CDR3: CASSLWGNTEAFF; V: TRBV7-9; size: -; D: -; J: TRBJ1-1
DNA: TGTGCCAGCAGCTTAGGAGGGACGGGTCAAAACATTCAGTACTTC; CDR3: CASSLGGTGQNIQYF; V: TRBV7-6; size: once; D: -; J: TRBJ2-4
DNA: TGTGCCAGCAGCTTAGATGGCGGTTCGGGGCACGAGCAGTACTTC; CDR3: CASSLDGGSGHEQYF; V: TRBV7-6; size: -; D: -; J: TRBJ2-7
DNA: TGTGCCAGTGAGCGCAGAGTTTTGAACACTGAAGCTTTCTTT; CDR3: CASERRVLNTEAFF; V: TRBV28; size: -; D: -; J: TRBJ1-1
DNA: TGTGCCAGCTCTCTAGAGCACACAGATACGCAGTATTTT; CDR3: CASSLEHTDTQYF; V: TRBV18; size: -; D: -; J: TRBJ2-3
DNA: TGTGCCATCAGGTTAGACAGCTCCTACGAGCAGTACTTC; CDR3: CAIRLDSSYEQYF; V: TRBV10-3; size: -; D: -; J: TRBJ2-7
DNA: TGCGCCAGCAGCTTGTACGGGGAATACGAGCAGTACTTC; CDR3: CASSLYGEYEQYF; V: TRBV5-1; size: -; D: -; J: TRBJ2-7
DNA: TGTGCCAGCAGCGGACAGGGAGCCACTGAAGCTTTCTTT; CDR3: CASSGQGATEAFF; V: TRBV9; size: -; D: TRBD1; J: TRBJ1-1
DNA: TGTGCCAGCAGCTTAGATAGTGAGGGGCGTAGCGCTGAAGCTTTCTTT; CDR3: CASSLDSEGRSAEAFF; V: TRBV11-3; size: -; D: -; J: TRBJ1-1
DNA: TGTGCCAGCAAGACAGCCGGGGTTAACACAGATACGCAGTATTTT; CDR3: CASKTAGVNTDTQYF; V: TRBV6-5; size: -; D: -; J: TRBJ2-3
DNA: TGTGCCAGCTCAGGGGAGGGGGCACCGAACACTGAAGCTTTCTTT; CDR3: CASSGEGAPNTEAFF; V: TRBV2; size: -; D: TRBD1; J: TRBJ1-1
DNA: TGTGCCAGCAGCAATGGGGACTGGGACTCCTACGAGCAGTACTTC; CDR3: CASSNGDWDSYEQYF; V: TRBV28; size: -; D: -; J: TRBJ2-7
DNA: TGTGCCAGCAGCGCTCGCCAGGGGACAGATGAAAAACTGTTTTTT; CDR3: CASSARQGTDEKLFF; V: TRBV9; size: -; D: TRBD1; J: TRBJ1-4
DNA: TGTGCCAGCAGCGAAAGACAGTCAGCCAACGTCCTGACTTTC; CDR3: CASSERQSANVLTF; V: TRBV5-4; size: -; D: -; J: TRBJ2-6
DNA: TGTGCCAGTAGTATAGGAGCAGGGCGCCCAAATCAGCCCCAGCATTTT; CDR3: CASSIGAGRPNQPQHF; V: TRBV19; size: -; D: -; J: TRBJ1-5
DNA: TGTGCCAGCACCGACGGACCCTCTGGAAACACCATATATTTT; CDR3: CASTDGPSGNTIYF; V: TRBV11-1; size: -; D: -; J: TRBJ1-3
DNA: TGTGCCAGCAGTTGGGGACAGGGGGATGGCTACACCTTC; CDR3: CASSWGQGDGYTF; V: TRBV6-5; size: -; D: TRBD1; J: TRBJ1-2
DNA: TGTGCCAGCAGAGCCTCTACGGGGGGGACTGAAGCTTTCTTT; CDR3: CASRASTGGTEAFF; V: TRBV6-5; size: once; D: -; J: TRBJ1-1
DNA: TGTGCCAGCAGCGTAGAACTAAGAGACACCGGGGAGCTGTTTTTT; CDR3: CASSVELRDTGELFF; V: TRBV9; size: -; D: -; J: TRBJ2-2